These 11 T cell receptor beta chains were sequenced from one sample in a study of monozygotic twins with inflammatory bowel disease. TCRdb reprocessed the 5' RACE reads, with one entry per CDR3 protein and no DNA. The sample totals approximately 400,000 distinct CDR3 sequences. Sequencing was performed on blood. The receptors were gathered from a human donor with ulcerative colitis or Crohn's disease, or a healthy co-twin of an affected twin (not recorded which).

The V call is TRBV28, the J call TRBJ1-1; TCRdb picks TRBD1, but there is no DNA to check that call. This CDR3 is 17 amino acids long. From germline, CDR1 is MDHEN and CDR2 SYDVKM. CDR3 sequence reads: CASSFGQGLVWDTEAFF.

CDR3 amino acids: CASSLKQGNGYTF. V gene TRBV5-1 combines with J gene TRBJ1-2; TCRdb designates TRBD1, a call that cannot be tested without DNA. The CDR3 is 13 residues long. Germline CDR1 and CDR2: SGHRS and YFSETQ. The whole variable domain, filled in from reference TRBV5-1 and TRBJ1-2, reads KAGVTQTPRYLIKTRGQQVTLSCSPISGHRSVSWYQQTPGQGLQFLFEYFSETQRNKGNFPGRFSGRQFSNSRSEMNVSTLELGDSALYLCASSLKQGNGYTFGSGTRLTVV.

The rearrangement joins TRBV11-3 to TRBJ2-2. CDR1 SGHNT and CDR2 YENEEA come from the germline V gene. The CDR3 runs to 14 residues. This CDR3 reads CASSSQPNTGELFF.

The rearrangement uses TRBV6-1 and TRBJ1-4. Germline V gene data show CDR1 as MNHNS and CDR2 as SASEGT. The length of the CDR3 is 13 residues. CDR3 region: CASSGVPNEKLFF.

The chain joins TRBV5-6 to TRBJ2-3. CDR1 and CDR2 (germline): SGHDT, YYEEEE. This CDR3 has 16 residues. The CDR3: CASSLMLMGSTDTQYF.

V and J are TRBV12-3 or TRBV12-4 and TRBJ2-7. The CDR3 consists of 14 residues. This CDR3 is CASSLRLGSHEQYF.

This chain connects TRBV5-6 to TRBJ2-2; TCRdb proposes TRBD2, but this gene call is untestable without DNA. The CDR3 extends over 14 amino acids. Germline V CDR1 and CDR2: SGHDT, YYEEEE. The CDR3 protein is CASSLTSAKPELFF.

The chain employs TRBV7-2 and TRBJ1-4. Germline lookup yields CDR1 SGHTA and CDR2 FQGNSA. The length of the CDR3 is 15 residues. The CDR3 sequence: CASSFQFATNEKLFF.

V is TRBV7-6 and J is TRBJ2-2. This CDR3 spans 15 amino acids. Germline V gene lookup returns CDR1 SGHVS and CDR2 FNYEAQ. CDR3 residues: CASSPLSWVTGELFF.

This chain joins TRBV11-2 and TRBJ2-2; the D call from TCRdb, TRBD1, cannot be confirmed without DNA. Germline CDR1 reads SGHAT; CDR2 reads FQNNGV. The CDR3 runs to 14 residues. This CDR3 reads CASSYLQGGGELFF.

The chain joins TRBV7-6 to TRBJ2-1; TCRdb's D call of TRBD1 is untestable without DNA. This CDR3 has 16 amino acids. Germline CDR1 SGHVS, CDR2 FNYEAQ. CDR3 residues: CASSESTGWKGYEQFF.